This T cell receptor beta chain was sequenced in a study of T-cell reconstitution after alpha-beta-depleted transplantation in children. This clonotype was seen a few times. The CDR3 spans 14 residues. The V end was cut by 1 base, the J end by 0 bases, with 4 bases between. Construction of the TCRbeta library involved unique molecular identifiers. In TCRdb, the PCR reads were re-called with MiXCR into one record per CDR3 protein. The sample lists under 35,000 distinct CDR3 sequences, 15% to 20% occurring once. The sequence was obtained from a male patient aged 2-15 years who had a stem cell transplant for acute lymphoblastic leukemia, so the T cells may come from the graft donor. The V call is TRBV12-3 or TRBV12-4, the J call TRBJ1-5; no definite D call. Sequencing was performed on PBMCs, mostly from graft donor cells, taken 60 days after TCRalphabeta/CD19-depleted stem cell transplant. The CDR3 sequence is CASSLDSSNQPQHF. The DNA of the CDR3 is TGTGCCAGCAGTTTAGACAGTAGCAATCAGCCCCAGCATTTT.